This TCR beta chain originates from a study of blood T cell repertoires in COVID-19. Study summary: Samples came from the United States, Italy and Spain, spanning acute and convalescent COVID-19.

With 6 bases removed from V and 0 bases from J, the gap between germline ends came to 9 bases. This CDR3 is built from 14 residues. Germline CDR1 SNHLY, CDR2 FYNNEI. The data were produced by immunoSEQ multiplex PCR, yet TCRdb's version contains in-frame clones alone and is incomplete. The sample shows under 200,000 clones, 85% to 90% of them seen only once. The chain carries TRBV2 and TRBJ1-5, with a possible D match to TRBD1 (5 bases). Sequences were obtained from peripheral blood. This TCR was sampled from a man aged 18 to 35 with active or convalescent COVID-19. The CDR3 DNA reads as TGTGCCAGCAGGACAGCTTATAGCAATCAGCCCCAGCATTTT. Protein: CASRTAYSNQPQHF.